This entry lists 11 T cell receptor beta chains sequenced from one sample in a study of OX40 agonist ivuxolimab in advanced cancers. TCRdb's copy holds only in-frame clones and misses some; the assay was immunoSEQ multiplex PCR. The table lists some 60,000 clones, roughly nine tenths of them singletons. Source: CD4+ or CD8+ T cells sorted from blood, taken in a trial of the OX40 agonist ivuxolimab. The receptors were sampled from an adult with an advanced solid tumor such as melanoma, head and neck, liver or kidney cancer.

The genes are TRBV7-2 and TRBJ2-7; TRBD2 matches at 10 bases. J gave up 4 bases and V 3 bases, and 6 bases lay outside the gene matches. The germline CDR1 and CDR2 sequences are SGHTA and FQGNSA. This CDR3 contains 15 residues. CDR3 nucleotide sequence: TGTGCCAGCAGCTTTTCTAGCGGGGGTATTTACGAGCAGTACTTC. This gives the protein CASSFSSGGIYEQYF.

On this clone: This same CDR3 is encoded by further DNA sequences in the sample. CDR3 region: CASSVGGSSYEQYF. CDR3 sequence (DNA): TGTGCCAGCAGCGTAGGGGGGAGCTCCTACGAGCAGTACTTC. This sequence joins TRBV9 and TRBJ2-7, with D perhaps given as TRBD1 or TRBD2 (5 bases each). Between the trimmed V and J ends, which lost 0 bases and 0 bases, there was a span of 7 bases. CDR1 is SGDLS, CDR2 YYNGEE, per germline. The CDR3 extends over 14 amino acids.

J is TRBJ2-1 and V is TRBV9; TRBD2 matches at 8 bases. The V and J ends lost 0 bases and 5 bases, in that order; junction bases with no gene match: 10. Germline values: CDR1 SGDLS, CDR2 YYNGEE. There are 17 residues in the CDR3. The CDR3 here is CASSVAAGGSDDNEQFF. In DNA, the CDR3 is TGTGCCAGCAGCGTAGCGGCGGGGGGTTCGGATGACAATGAGCAGTTCTTC.

The V and J genes are TRBV5-6 and TRBJ1-3; possibly TRBD1 for D (5 bases). V lost 4 bases and J 0 bases, leaving 8 bases between the germline ends. The length of the CDR3 is 14 residues. Per the germline V gene, CDR1 is SGHDT and CDR2 is YYEEEE. The CDR3 region is CASSKDSSGNTIYF. The CDR3, as DNA: TGTGCCAGCAGCAAAGACAGCTCTGGAAACACCATATATTTT.

The J gene is TRBJ2-3, the V gene TRBV5-4, with a possible D match to TRBD2 (6 bases). The CDR3 spans 16 residues. The V gene's germline CDR1 is SGHNT and CDR2 YYREEE (reference sequence). V lost 3 bases, J lost 2 bases, and 16 bases lay in between. CDR3 amino acids: CASSWKPGLATDTQYF. CDR3 DNA: TGTGCCAGCAGCTGGAAACCGGGACTCGCCACAGATACGCAGTATTTT.

DNA for the CDR3: TGCGCCAGCAGCCAGGACAGAAGTTCCTACAATGAGCAGTTCTTC. The encoded protein is CASSQDRSSYNEQFF. V is TRBV4-3 and J is TRBJ2-1, with D tentatively TRBD1 (6 bases). There are 15 residues in the CDR3. Trimming stripped 3 bases from V and 1 base from J, with 10 bases between. Germline CDR1 is LGHNA and CDR2 is YSLEER.

The sample holds one count of this clone. The CDR3 coding sequence is TGTGCCAGCAACCCCCTTAGTGGGGGAATCCATGAGCAGTTCTTC. Encoded protein: CASNPLSGGIHEQFF. The V gene is TRBV2, the J gene TRBJ2-1; tentatively, D is TRBD1 or TRBD2 (5 bases each). The V end lost 7 bases, the J end lost 8 bases, and 21 bases lay between the germline ends. Germline V gives CDR1 SNHLY, CDR2 FYNNEI. There are 15 residues in the CDR3.

The rearrangement joins TRBV4-1 to TRBJ2-7; TRBD1 is a possible D gene (5 bases). The germline V and J ends were trimmed by 0 bases and 1 base, with 13 bases remaining between them. Germline CDR1 and CDR2: MGHRA and YSYEKL. The CDR3 is 16 residues long. The CDR3 loop reads CASSQEEAGKSYEQYF. CDR3 bases: TGCGCCAGCAGCCAAGAAGAGGCAGGGAAGTCCTACGAGCAGTACTTC.

The rearrangement joins TRBV7-9 to TRBJ1-4, with TRBD1 as a possible D gene (6 bases). This CDR3 has 18 amino acids. The germline V and J ends were trimmed by 5 bases and 1 base, with 20 bases remaining between them. Looked up from germline, CDR1 is SEHNR and CDR2 is FQNEAQ (reference sequence). The DNA of the CDR3 is TGTGCCAGCAGCCCTAACCCGACAGGAAAAGGAACTAATGAAAAACTGTTTTTT. It codes for CASSPNPTGKGTNEKLFF.

The genes are TRBV11-3 and TRBJ2-3; either TRBD1 or TRBD2 may fit D (6 bases each). The germline V gene encodes CDR1 SGHNT and CDR2 YENEEA. The CDR3 spans 16 residues. The V and J ends lost 1 base and 2 bases respectively, with 13 bases between them. Written as DNA, the CDR3 is TGTGCCAGCAGCTTAGGGTCGGGGGCCGCCACAGATACGCAGTATTTT. Translated: CASSLGSGAATDTQYF.

The rearrangement joins TRBV5-4 to TRBJ2-7; 11 nucleotides match TRBD2. Germline lookup yields CDR1 SGHNT and CDR2 YYREEE (reference sequence). The junction had 9 bases not matched to a gene; V was cut back by 4 bases and J by 0 bases. The CDR3 has 17 amino acids. The CDR3 bases are TGTGCCAGCAGCCCTACTAGCGGGAGTGAGAGCTCCTACGAGCAGTACTTC. This gives the protein CASSPTSGSESSYEQYF.